A single sample gave rise to the 17 T cell receptor beta chains below, sequenced in a study of shared clonotypes between healthy human individuals. The repertoire was sequenced with immunoSEQ multiplex PCR; TCRdb's copy has only in-frame clones and lacks some. Among some 690,000 clones listed, less than 95% were seen once. Sequencing used memory CD8+ T cells from PBMCs. The subset was: CD45RO+ cells pooled with CCR7-negative TemRA cells. These receptors were obtained from a man between 18 and 35 years old in good health. Some clones in this sample may be carry-over from other donors' samples.

The V call is TRBV7-9, the J call TRBJ1-4; no definite D call. This CDR3 is built from 15 residues. CDR1 is SEHNR, CDR2 FQNEAQ, per germline (reference sequence). V was clipped by 5 bases and J by 8 bases, with 18 bases between them. CDR3 residues: CASSPRPSDTEKLFF. Written as DNA, the CDR3 is TGTGCCAGCAGCCCCCGACCCAGCGATACGGAAAAACTGTTTTTT.

This chain links TRBV27 with TRBJ2-1; 8 bases map to TRBD2. CDR1 and CDR2 from the germline V gene are MNHEY and SMNVEV (reference sequence). Germline trimming cut 3 bases from V and 6 bases from J; bases unmatched to any gene: 7. There are 15 residues in the CDR3. In nucleotides, the CDR3 is TGTGCCAGCAGTTTGCGACTCCTAGCGGGCAATGAGCAGTTCTTC. Encoded protein: CASSLRLLAGNEQFF.

This rearrangement joins TRBV19 to TRBJ2-7, with D possibly matching TRBD1 (6 bases). Trimming took off 5 bases at V and 6 bases at J, with 17 bases between the two ends. Germline CDR1 is LNHDA and CDR2 is SQIVND (reference sequence). This CDR3 comprises 14 residues. In DNA form, the CDR3 reads TGTGCCAGTAGTTCGCGGACAGTTAGGTCCGAGCAGTACTTC. Its translation: CASSSRTVRSEQYF. The full variable domain, with the rest looked up from reference TRBV19 and TRBJ2-7, is DGGITQSPKYLFRKEGQNVTLSCEQNLNHDAMYWYRQDPGQGLRLIYYSQIVNDFQKGDIAEGYSVSREKKESFPLTVTSAQKNPTAFYLCASSSRTVRSEQYFGPGTRLTVT.

This chain links TRBV7-3 with TRBJ2-2; TRBD1 matches at 9 bases. Germline CDR1 and CDR2: SGHTA and FQGTGA. The V gene end was trimmed by 5 bases and the J gene end by 7 bases; junction bases not matched to a gene: 11. The CDR3 has 16 amino acids. The CDR3 DNA follows: TGTGCCAGCAGCACACAGGGGGCGCGTATGGTCGGGGAGCTGTTTTTT. Translation gives CASSTQGARMVGELFF.

This sequence joins TRBV28 and TRBJ2-7, with 8 nucleotides matching TRBD2. Germline CDR1 is MDHEN and CDR2 is SYDVKM. Trimming removed 5 bases from V and 1 base from J; junction bases left unmatched: 10. The CDR3 has 16 residues. CDR3 loop: CASSPVILAESYEQYF. CDR3 coding DNA: TGTGCCAGCAGTCCAGTCATACTAGCGGAGTCCTACGAGCAGTACTTC.

V and J are TRBV29-1 and TRBJ2-7, with 11 bases identical to TRBD2. Unmatched junction bases numbered 15, after V lost 1 base and J lost 4 bases. This CDR3 has 18 residues. The germline V gene has CDR1 SQVTM and CDR2 ANQGSEA. As DNA, the CDR3 is TGCAGCGTTGAAGTCTTGACTAGCGGGATTCTTAGTAGGTACGAGCAGTACTTC. Residues: CSVEVLTSGILSRYEQYF.

The genes are TRBV13 and TRBJ1-1; a weak D match, TRBD1 (5 bases). Germline assignment: CDR1 PRHDT and CDR2 FYEKMQ (reference sequence). V was cut by 7 bases and J by 1 base, with 13 bases left in between. CDR3 length: 14 residues. The chain's CDR3 is CASTLIGENTEAFF. CDR3 in DNA: TGTGCCAGCACCCTTATAGGGGAGAACACTGAAGCTTTCTTT.

Of note for this clone: At the DNA level, this CDR3 is encoded by other sequences in the same sample as well. The gene calls are TRBV9 and TRBJ1-1, with D perhaps matching TRBD1 (5 bases). Germline CDR1 reads SGDLS; CDR2 reads YYNGEE. V lost 0 bases and J 2 bases, leaving 8 bases between the germline ends. This CDR3 has 14 amino acids. The DNA for the CDR3 is TGTGCCAGCAGCGTAGGGGGCAGAAACACTGAAGCTTTCTTT. As protein: CASSVGGRNTEAFF.

This chain links TRBV28 with TRBJ2-7; no clear D gene. Germline CDR1 MDHEN, CDR2 SYDVKM. V was shortened by 2 bases and J by 6 bases, with 20 bases between the two germline ends. The CDR3 is 16 amino acids. The CDR3 protein is CASSLPTRNLGPEQYF. The CDR3 DNA reads TGTGCCAGCAGTTTACCCACCCGTAACCTGGGCCCCGAGCAGTACTTC.

This chain links TRBV29-1 with TRBJ1-1; D gene ambiguous. This CDR3 has 11 amino acids. Trimming left V 7 bases short and J 4 bases short, with 10 bases between. Germline assignment: CDR1 SQVTM and CDR2 ANQGSEA. As DNA, the CDR3 is TGCAGCGCCGAGTGGATCACTGAAGCTTTCTTT. Translating gives CSAEWITEAFF.

The rearrangement joins TRBV5-5 to TRBJ1-3; D perhaps matches TRBD1 (6 bases). V was trimmed by 3 bases and J by 3 bases, leaving 13 bases between them. There are 15 residues in the CDR3. Germline V lookup: CDR1 SGHKS, CDR2 YYEKEE (reference sequence). The CDR3 reads CASSWSGGSGNTIYF. DNA of the CDR3: TGTGCCAGCAGCTGGTCCGGGGGCAGTGGAAACACCATATATTTT.

This chain joins TRBV6-5 and TRBJ2-7, with 9 bases matching TRBD1. From germline, CDR1 is MNHEY and CDR2 SVGAGI. The CDR3 extends over 13 amino acids. After removal of 6 bases from V and 7 bases from J, the junction contained 7 bases not matched to a gene. CDR3 bases: TGTGCCAGCAGAGACAGGGGGGCCCGAGAGCAGTACTTC. Amino acids: CASRDRGAREQYF.

The chain uses TRBV28 and TRBJ2-7; possibly TRBD2 for D (5 bases). There are 14 residues in the CDR3. Trimming pared 0 bases from V and 2 bases from J, leaving 8 bases between. CDR1 and CDR2 (germline): MDHEN, SYDVKM. The CDR3 coding sequence is TGTGCCAGCAGTTTATGGGGAGCCGCCTACGAGCAGTACTTC. It specifies CASSLWGAAYEQYF.

The rearrangement links TRBV6-1 to TRBJ1-2; perhaps TRBD1 as D (6 bases). V was pared by 1 base and J by 7 bases, with 10 bases between. This CDR3 is built from 13 residues. Germline V gives CDR1 MNHNS, CDR2 SASEGT. DNA of the CDR3: TGTGCCAGCAGTGAAGGGACAGCGGCTGGCTACACCTTC. Its protein product is CASSEGTAAGYTF.

Comment on this clone: In the same sample, other DNA sequences code for this CDR3. This chain connects TRBV5-1 to TRBJ2-7; a weak D match, TRBD2 (5 bases). CDR3 size: 13 residues. Trimming cost V 3 bases and J 3 bases, with 10 bases left between them. Germline V gives CDR1 SGHRS, CDR2 YFSETQ. The DNA for the CDR3 is TGCGCCAGCAGCTCCCGGACTGGCTACGAGCAGTACTTC. Protein: CASSSRTGYEQYF. Filled out from reference TRBV5-1 and TRBJ2-7, the complete variable domain reads KAGVTQTPRYLIKTRGQQVTLSCSPISGHRSVSWYQQTPGQGLQFLFEYFSETQRNKGNFPGRFSGRQFSNSRSEMNVSTLELGDSALYLCASSSRTGYEQYFGPGTRLTVT.

V gene TRBV6-4 combines with J gene TRBJ2-7; D is perhaps TRBD1 or TRBD2 (6 bases each). CDR1 and CDR2 (germline): MRHNA, SNTAGT. V was cut by 8 bases and J by 5 bases, with 19 bases left in between. The CDR3 totals 14 residues. The CDR3 region is CASRAGGYPHEQYF. The CDR3 DNA sequence: TGTGCCAGCCGAGCCGGGGGCTACCCCCACGAGCAGTACTTC.

This clone was detected only a few times. The chain uses TRBV9 and TRBJ2-3, with unresolved D. This CDR3 is built from 15 residues. Germline lookup yields CDR1 SGDLS and CDR2 YYNGEE. Trimming removed 0 bases at V and 2 bases at J, with 10 bases between. DNA for the CDR3: TGTGCCAGCAGCGTAGCGGGCGCACTCACAGATACGCAGTATTTT. Protein product: CASSVAGALTDTQYF.